This TCR beta chain originates from a study of CD4 and CD8 cells across lung adenocarcinoma regions. The patients had localized lung adenocarcinoma, a non-small cell subtype. Comments on this clonotype: Its ends do not fully match the called genes, so a read error is possible.

The CDR3 contains 14 residues. Germline CDR1 is MNHNS and CDR2 is SASEGT. MiXCR, run by TCRdb on the PCR reads, gives a single entry per CDR3 protein. The table shows some 11,000 distinct CDR3 sequences, with approximately 58% occurring only once. The source of this sequence is a male donor with lung adenocarcinoma. The CD4 and CD8 labels of this study may be unreliable. Material for sequencing was CD8+ T cells from the margin of a lung tumor. The chain recombines TRBV6-1 with TRBJ2-3; TRBD1 matches 12 bases. The CDR3 loop is CASRGQGAPDEQFF. Here the CDR3 DNA reads TGTGCCAGCAGGGGACAGGGGGCGCCAGATGAGCAGTTCTTT.